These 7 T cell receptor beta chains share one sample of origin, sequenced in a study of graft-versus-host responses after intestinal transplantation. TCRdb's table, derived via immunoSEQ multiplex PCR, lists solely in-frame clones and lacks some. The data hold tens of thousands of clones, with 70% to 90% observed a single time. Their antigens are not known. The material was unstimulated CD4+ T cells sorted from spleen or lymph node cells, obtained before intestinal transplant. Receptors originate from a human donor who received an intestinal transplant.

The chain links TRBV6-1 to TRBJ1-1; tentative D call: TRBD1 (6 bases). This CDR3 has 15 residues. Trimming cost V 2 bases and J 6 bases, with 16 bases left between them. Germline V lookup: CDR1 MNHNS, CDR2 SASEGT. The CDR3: CASSEHLGGGAEAFF. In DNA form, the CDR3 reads TGTGCCAGCAGTGAACACCTAGGTGGGGGCGCTGAAGCTTTCTTT.

CDR3 nucleotides: TGTGCCAGCGGACAGGGGGAAGCTTTCTTT. It specifies CASGQGEAFF. The rearrangement joins TRBV2 to TRBJ1-1; 9 bases fit TRBD1. The V gene's germline CDR1 is SNHLY and CDR2 FYNNEI. V lost 8 bases and J lost 8; bases outside the gene matches: 0. The CDR3 is made up of 10 amino acids.

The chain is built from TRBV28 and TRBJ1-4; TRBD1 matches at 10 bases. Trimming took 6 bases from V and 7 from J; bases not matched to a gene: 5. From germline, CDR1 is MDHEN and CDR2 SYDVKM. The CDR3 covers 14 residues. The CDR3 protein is CASSPGTGVEKLFF. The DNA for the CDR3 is TGTGCCAGCAGCCCTGGGACAGGGGTTGAAAAACTGTTTTTT.

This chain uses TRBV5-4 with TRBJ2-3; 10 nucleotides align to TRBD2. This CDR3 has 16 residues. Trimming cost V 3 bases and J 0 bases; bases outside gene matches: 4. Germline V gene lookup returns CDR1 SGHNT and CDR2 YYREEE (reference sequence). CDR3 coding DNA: TGTGCCAGCAGCTCCGGGACTAGCGCTAGCACAGATACGCAGTATTTT. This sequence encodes CASSSGTSASTDTQYF.

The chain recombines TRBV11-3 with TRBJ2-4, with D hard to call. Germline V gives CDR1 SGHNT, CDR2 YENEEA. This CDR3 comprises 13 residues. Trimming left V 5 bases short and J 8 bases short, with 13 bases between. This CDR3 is CASSPSRVDIQYF. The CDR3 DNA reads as TGTGCCAGCAGCCCCTCACGGGTGGACATTCAGTACTTC.

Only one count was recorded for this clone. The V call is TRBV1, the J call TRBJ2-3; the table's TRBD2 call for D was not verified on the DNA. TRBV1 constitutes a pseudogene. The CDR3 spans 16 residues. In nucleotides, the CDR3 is TGCACCAGCAGCCAAAAAGTAAAGCGGGGGGTCAATACGCAGTATTTT. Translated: CTSSQKVKRGVNTQYF.

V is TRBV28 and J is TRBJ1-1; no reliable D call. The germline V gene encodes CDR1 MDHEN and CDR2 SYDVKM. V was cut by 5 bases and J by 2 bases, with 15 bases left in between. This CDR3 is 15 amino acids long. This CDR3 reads CASSLHERLNTEAFF. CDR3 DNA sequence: TGTGCCAGCAGTCTTCACGAGCGTCTCAACACTGAAGCTTTCTTT.